The clone carrying this T cell receptor beta chain showed up just a few times. Its specificity is unknown. The CDR3 loop spans 13 amino acids. Trimming pared 7 bases from V and 10 bases from J, leaving 16 bases between. CDR1 is MNHNY and CDR2 is SVGAGI in the germline V gene (reference sequence). TCRdb reprocessed the reads via MiXCR and lists one record per CDR3 protein. The top ten clones hold approximately 15% of a sample with more than 350,000 distinct CDR3 sequences, under 40% of them seen once. The sample comes from a study of T cell repertoires in cytomegalovirus infection. Study conclusions and caveats: Carriers of CMV and the relevant HLA type were discriminated by public TCR beta frequency. The ex vivo response was dominated by HLA-C-restricted CMV-specific TCR beta clonotypes.

The specimen was PBMCs. J is TRBJ1-4 and V is TRBV6-6; D remains unclear. The sequence was collected from a human donor in good health (CMV status not recorded). Some clones in this sample may be carry-over from other donors' samples. CDR3 residues: CASNSQSEGKLFF. Here the CDR3 DNA reads TGTGCCAGCAACTCTCAGTCTGAGGGAAAACTGTTTTTT.